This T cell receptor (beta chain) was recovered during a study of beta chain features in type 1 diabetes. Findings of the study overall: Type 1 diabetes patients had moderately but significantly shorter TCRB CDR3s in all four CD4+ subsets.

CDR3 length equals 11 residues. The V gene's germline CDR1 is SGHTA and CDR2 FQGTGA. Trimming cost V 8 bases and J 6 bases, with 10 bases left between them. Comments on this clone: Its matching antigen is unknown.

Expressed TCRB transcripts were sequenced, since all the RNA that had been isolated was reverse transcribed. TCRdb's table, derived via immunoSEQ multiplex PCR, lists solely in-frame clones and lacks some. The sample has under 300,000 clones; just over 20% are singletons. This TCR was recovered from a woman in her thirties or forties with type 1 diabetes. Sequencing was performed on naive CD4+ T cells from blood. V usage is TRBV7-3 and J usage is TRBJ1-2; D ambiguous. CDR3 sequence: CASGYGDGYTF. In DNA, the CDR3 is TGTGCCAGCGGCTACGGGGATGGCTACACCTTC.